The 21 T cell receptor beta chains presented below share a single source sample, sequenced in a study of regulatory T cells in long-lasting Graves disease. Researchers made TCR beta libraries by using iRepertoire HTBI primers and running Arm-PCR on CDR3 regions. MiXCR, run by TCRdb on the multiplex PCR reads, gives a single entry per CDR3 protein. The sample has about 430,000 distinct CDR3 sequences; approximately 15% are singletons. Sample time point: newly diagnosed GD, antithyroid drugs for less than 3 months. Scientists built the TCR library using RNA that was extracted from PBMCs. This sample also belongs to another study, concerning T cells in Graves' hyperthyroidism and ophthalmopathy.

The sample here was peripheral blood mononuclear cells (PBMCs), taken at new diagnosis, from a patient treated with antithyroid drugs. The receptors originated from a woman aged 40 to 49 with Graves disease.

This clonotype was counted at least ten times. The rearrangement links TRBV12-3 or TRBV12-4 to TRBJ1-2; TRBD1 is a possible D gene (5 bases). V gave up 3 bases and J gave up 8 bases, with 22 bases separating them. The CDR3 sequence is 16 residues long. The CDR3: CASSLGYRLLEGGYTF. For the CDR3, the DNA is TGTGCCAGCAGTTTGGGGTACAGGCTACTAGAGGGAGGCTACACCTTC.

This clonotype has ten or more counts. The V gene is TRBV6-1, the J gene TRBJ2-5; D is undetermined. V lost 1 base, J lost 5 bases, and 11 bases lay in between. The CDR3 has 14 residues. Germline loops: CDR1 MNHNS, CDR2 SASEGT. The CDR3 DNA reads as TGTGCCAGCAGTGAAGGTTCCGGTAGGGAGACCCAGTACTTC. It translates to CASSEGSGRETQYF.

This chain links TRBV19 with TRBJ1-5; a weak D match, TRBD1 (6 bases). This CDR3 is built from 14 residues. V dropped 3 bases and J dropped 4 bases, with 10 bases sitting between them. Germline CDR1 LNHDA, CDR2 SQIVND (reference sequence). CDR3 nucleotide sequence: TGTGCCAGTAGTATTTGGACAGAGAATCAGCCCCAGCATTTT. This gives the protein CASSIWTENQPQHF.

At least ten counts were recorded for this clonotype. In DNA form, the CDR3 reads TGTGCCAGCAGTGTAGGACAGGGAACAGATACGCAGTATTTT. Encoded protein: CASSVGQGTDTQYF. The V and J genes are TRBV12-3 or TRBV12-4 and TRBJ2-3; 8 nucleotides match TRBD1. Trimming at V came to 5 bases and at J to 3 bases, leaving 4 bases not matched to a gene. This CDR3 is 14 amino acids long.

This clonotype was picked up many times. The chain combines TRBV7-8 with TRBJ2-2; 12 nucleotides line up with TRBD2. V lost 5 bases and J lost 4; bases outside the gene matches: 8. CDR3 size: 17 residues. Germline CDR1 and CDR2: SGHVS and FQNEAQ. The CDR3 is CASSPSTSGSITGELFF. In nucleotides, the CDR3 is TGTGCCAGCAGCCCCTCGACTAGCGGGAGTATCACCGGGGAGCTGTTTTTT.

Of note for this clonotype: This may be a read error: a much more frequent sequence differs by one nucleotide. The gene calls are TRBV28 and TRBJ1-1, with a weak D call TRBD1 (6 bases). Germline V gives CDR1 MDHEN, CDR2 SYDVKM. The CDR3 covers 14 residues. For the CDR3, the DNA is TGTGCCAGCAGGGGGGGCACAGGGTACACTGAAGCTTCCTTT. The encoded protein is CASRGGTGYTEASF.

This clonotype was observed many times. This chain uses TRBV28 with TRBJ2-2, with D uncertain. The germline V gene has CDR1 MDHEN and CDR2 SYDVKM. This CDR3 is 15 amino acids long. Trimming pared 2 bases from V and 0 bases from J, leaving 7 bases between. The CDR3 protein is CASSLLMSNTGELFF. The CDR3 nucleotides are TGTGCCAGCAGTTTACTCATGTCGAACACCGGGGAGCTGTTTTTT. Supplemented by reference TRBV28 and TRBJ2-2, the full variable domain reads DVKVTQSSRYLVKRTGEKVFLECVQDMDHENMFWYRQDPGLGLRLIYFSYDVKMKEKGDIPEGYSVSREKKERFSLILESASTNQTSMYLCASSLLMSNTGELFFGEGSRLTVL.

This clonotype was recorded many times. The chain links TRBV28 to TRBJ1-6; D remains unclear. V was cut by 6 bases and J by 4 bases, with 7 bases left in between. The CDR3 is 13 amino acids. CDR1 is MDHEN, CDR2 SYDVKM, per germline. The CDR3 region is CASSSPYNSPLHF. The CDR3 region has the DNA TGTGCCAGCAGCTCCCCTTATAATTCACCCCTCCACTTT.

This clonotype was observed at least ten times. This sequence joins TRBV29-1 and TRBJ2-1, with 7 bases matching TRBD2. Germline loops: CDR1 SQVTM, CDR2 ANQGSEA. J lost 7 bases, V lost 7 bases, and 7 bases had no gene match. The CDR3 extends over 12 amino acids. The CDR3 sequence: CSGRTSINEQFF. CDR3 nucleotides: TGCAGCGGGAGGACTAGTATAAATGAGCAGTTCTTC.

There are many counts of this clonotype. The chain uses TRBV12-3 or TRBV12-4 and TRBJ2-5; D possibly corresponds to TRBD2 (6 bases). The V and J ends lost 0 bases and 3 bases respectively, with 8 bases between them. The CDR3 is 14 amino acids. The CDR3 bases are TGTGCCAGCAGTTTAGCGTGGGGGGAAGAGACCCAGTACTTC. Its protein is CASSLAWGEETQYF.

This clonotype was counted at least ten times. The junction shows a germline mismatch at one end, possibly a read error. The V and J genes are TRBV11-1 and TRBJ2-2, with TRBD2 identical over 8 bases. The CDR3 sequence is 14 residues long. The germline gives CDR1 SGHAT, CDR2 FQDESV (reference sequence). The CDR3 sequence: CASRAGEGTGELFF. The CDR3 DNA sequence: TGCGCCAGCAGAGCGGGAGAAGGCACCGGGGAGCTGTTTTTT.

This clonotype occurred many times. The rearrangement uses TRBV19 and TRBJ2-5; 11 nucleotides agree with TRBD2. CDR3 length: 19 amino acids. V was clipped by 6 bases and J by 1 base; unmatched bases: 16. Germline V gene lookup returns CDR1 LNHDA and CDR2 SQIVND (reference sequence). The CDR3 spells CASSNTRLTSGRIQETQYF. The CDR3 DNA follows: TGTGCCAGTAGCAACACCCGATTAACTAGCGGGAGAATCCAAGAGACCCAGTACTTC. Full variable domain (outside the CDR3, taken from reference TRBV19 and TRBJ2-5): DGGITQSPKYLFRKEGQNVTLSCEQNLNHDAMYWYRQDPGQGLRLIYYSQIVNDFQKGDIAEGYSVSREKKESFPLTVTSAQKNPTAFYLCASSNTRLTSGRIQETQYFGPGTRLLVL.

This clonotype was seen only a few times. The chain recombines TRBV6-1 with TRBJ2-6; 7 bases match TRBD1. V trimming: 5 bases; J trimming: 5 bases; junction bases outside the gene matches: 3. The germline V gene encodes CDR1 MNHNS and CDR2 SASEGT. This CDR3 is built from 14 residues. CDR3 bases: TGTGCCAGCAGTAACAGGGGTTGGGCCAACGTCCTGACTTTC. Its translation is CASSNRGWANVLTF.

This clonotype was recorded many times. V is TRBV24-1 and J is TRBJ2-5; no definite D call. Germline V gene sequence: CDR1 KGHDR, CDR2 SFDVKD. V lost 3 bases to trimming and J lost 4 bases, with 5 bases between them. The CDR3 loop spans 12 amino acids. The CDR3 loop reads CATSDPGETQYF. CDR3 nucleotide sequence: TGTGCCACCAGTGATCCGGGAGAGACCCAGTACTTC.

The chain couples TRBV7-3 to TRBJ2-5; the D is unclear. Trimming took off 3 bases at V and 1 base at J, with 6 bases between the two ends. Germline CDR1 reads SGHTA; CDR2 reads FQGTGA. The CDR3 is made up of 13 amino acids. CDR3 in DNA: TGTGCCAGCAGCTTCAGCGCCCAAGAGACCCAGTACTTC. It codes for CASSFSAQETQYF.

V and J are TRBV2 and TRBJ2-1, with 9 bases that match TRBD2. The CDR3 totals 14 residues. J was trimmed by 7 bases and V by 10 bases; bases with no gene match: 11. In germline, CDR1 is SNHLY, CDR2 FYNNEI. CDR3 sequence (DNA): TGTGCCATTCACATTAGCGGGAGTAAGAATGAGCAGTTCTTC. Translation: CAIHISGSKNEQFF.

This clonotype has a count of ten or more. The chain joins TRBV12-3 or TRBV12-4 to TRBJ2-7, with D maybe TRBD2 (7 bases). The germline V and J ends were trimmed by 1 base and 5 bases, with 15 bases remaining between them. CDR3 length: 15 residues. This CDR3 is CASSLEGGAVDEQYF. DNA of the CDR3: TGTGCCAGCAGTTTAGAGGGGGGGGCAGTTGACGAGCAGTACTTC.

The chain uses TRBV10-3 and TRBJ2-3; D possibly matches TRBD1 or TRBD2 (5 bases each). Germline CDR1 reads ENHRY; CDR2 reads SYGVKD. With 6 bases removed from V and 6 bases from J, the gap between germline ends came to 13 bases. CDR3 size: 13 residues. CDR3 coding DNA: TGTGCCATCAGCCAGGAGTGGGGGGATACGCAGTATTTT. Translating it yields CAISQEWGDTQYF.

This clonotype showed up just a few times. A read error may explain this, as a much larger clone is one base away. The CDR3 protein is CTSSRLNNEQFF. CDR3 DNA: TGTACCAGCAGTCGCCTAAACAATGAGCAGTTCTTC. The genes are TRBV12-3 or TRBV12-4 and TRBJ2-1; D gene unclear. This CDR3 contains 12 residues.

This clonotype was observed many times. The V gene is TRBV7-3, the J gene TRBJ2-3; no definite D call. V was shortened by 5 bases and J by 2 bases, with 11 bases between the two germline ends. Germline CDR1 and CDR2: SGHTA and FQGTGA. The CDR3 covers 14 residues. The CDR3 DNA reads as TGTGCCAGCAGCCTGACCCCTGTCACAGATACGCAGTATTTT. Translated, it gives CASSLTPVTDTQYF. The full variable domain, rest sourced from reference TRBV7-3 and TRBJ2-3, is GAGVSQTPSNKVTEKGKYVELRCDPISGHTALYWYRQSLGQGPEFLIYFQGTGAADDSGLPNDRFFAVRPEGSVSTLKIQRTERGDSAVYLCASSLTPVTDTQYFGPGTRLTVL.

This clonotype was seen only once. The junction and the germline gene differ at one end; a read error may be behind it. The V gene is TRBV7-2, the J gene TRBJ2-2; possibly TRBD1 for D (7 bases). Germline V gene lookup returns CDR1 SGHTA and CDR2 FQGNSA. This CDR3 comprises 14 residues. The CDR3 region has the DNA TGTGCCAGCACGAGGGGGCTCGAGCGGAGGGACCTGTTTTTT. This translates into CASTRGLERRDLFF.